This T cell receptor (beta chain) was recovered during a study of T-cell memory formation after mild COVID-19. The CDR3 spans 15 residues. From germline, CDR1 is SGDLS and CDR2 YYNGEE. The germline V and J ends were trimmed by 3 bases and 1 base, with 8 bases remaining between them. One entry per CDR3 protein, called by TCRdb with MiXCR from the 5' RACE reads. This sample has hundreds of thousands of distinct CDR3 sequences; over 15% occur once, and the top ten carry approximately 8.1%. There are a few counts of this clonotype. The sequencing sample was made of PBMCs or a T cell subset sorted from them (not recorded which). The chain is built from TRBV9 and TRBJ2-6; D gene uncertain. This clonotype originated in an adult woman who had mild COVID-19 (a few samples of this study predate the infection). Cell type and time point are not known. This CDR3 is CASSGAESGANVLTF. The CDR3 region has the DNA TGTGCCAGCAGCGGGGCGGAGTCTGGGGCCAACGTCCTGACTTTC.